A single sample is the source of the 2 T cell receptor beta chains below, sequenced in a study of T cells in Graves' hyperthyroidism and ophthalmopathy (dated by TCRdb to about 2019). The library was made by multiplex PCR. The sequencing machine was an Illumina HiSeq 2000. The TCR beta CDR3 regions were amplified from RNA transcripts. The TCR CDR3 was subjected to a first round of RT-PCR using the HTBI primer set and the Qiagen OneStep RT-PCR kit. TCRdb reran the public reads through fastp at Q25 and MiXCR, keeping productive beta chains. Duplicate CDR3 protein sequences are folded into a single record with the most common DNA and genes. This sample gives 250,000 to 300,000 distinct CDR3 sequences in total; 13% to 15% of them show up just once. The ten biggest clones cover over 25% of the sample. What was sequenced was blood. The receptors derive from a woman in her 50s with Graves' hyperthyroidism that later progressed to Graves' ophthalmopathy.

This clonotype was found many times. The rearrangement links TRBV6-5 to TRBJ2-7; D gene uncertain. Germline loops: CDR1 MNHEY, CDR2 SVGAGI. V was clipped by 0 bases and J by 4 bases, with 7 bases between them. CDR3 length equals 13 residues. The CDR3 spells CASSYSDGYEQYF. CDR3 nucleotide sequence: TGTGCCAGCAGTTACTCGGACGGTTACGAGCAGTACTTC.

In its sample, this clonotype was seen a few times. A much larger clone lies a single base off, so this may be a read error. The chain carries TRBV28 and TRBJ2-7, with D perhaps matching TRBD2 (6 bases). The CDR3 extends over 12 amino acids. Per the germline V gene, CDR1 is MDHEN and CDR2 is SYDVKM. CDR3 amino acids: CASTPGAYVQYF. CDR3 nucleotides: TGTGCCAGCACCCCGGGAGCCTACGTGCAGTACTTC.